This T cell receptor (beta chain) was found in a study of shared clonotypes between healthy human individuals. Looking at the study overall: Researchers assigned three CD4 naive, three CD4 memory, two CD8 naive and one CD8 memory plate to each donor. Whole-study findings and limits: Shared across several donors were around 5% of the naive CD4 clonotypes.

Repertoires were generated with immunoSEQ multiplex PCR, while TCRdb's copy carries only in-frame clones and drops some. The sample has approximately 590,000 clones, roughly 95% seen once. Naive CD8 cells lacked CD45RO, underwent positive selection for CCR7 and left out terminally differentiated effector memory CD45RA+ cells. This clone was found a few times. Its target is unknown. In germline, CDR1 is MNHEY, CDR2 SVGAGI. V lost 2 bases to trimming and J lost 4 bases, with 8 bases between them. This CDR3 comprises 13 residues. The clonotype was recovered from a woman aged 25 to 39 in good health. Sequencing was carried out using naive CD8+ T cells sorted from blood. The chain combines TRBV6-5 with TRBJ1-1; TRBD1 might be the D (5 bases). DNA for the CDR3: TGTGCCAGCAGTTACGTGAGGGGCACTGAAGCTTTCTTT. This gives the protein CASSYVRGTEAFF.